Listed here are 31 T cell receptor beta chains from one sample, sequenced in a study of blood T cell repertoires in COVID-19. The table came from immunoSEQ multiplex PCR; TCRdb's copy has only in-frame clones and leaves some out. The data contain approximately 210,000 clones, around 80% of them singletons. Material: PBMCs or T cells enriched from blood (not recorded which). The receptors shown here come from a woman aged 45-65 years with acute COVID-19.

The chain carries TRBV5-6 and TRBJ2-3; 10 bases map to TRBD2. CDR1 and CDR2 (germline): SGHDT, YYEEEE. J was trimmed by 4 bases and V by 5 bases; bases with no gene match: 10. The CDR3 spans 16 residues. The CDR3 protein is CASSNPGLAGADTQYF. In DNA, the CDR3 is TGTGCCAGCAGTAATCCGGGCCTAGCGGGGGCAGATACGCAGTATTTT.

The chain links TRBV6-5 to TRBJ2-2, with D unclear. Germline assignment: CDR1 MNHEY and CDR2 SVGAGI. This CDR3 is built from 13 residues. Trimming removed 0 bases from V and 6 bases from J, with 5 bases in between. The CDR3 DNA is TGTGCCAGCAGTTACTCCCGGGCCGGGGAGCTGTTTTTT. It is translated as CASSYSRAGELFF.

V and J are TRBV6-5 and TRBJ1-2; 10 nucleotides match TRBD1. Per the germline V gene, CDR1 is MNHEY and CDR2 is SVGAGI. J gave up 5 bases and V 5 bases, and 2 bases lay outside the gene matches. The CDR3 is 13 residues long. The CDR3 loop is CASSTGQGYGYTF. The DNA of the CDR3 is TGTGCCAGCAGTACGGGACAGGGGTATGGCTACACCTTC.

The V and J genes are TRBV9 and TRBJ2-3, with D possibly being TRBD1 (5 bases). Per germline, CDR1 SGDLS and CDR2 YYNGEE. V lost 4 bases and J 1 base, leaving 13 bases between the germline ends. This CDR3 has 15 amino acids. The CDR3: CASSPRVGGTDTQYF. CDR3 sequence (DNA): TGTGCCAGCAGCCCCAGGGTTGGAGGCACAGATACGCAGTATTTT. The variable domain in full, completed from reference TRBV9 and TRBJ2-3, reads DSGVTQTPKHLITATGQRVTLRCSPRSGDLSVYWYQQSLDQGLQFLIQYYNGEERAKGNILERFSAQQFPDLHSELNLSSLELGDSALYFCASSPRVGGTDTQYFGPGTRLTVL.

This chain uses TRBV5-8 with TRBJ1-4, with a weak D call TRBD1 (6 bases). Germline V gene data show CDR1 as SGHTS and CDR2 as YDEGEE. The CDR3 loop spans 17 amino acids. The V end lost 2 bases, the J end lost 7 bases, and 21 bases lay between the germline ends. The CDR3 bases are TGTGCCAGCAGCTTTGTGGGTTACAGGGCACGGGGTGAAAAACTGTTTTTT. This gives the protein CASSFVGYRARGEKLFF.

V and J are TRBV12-1 and TRBJ1-2; no check of the table's D call, TRBD1, against the DNA was made. TRBV12-1 is recorded as a pseudogene. The CDR3 consists of 13 residues. In nucleotides, the CDR3 is TGTGCCAGCAGCTCATGGACAGACTATGGCTACACCTTC. Translated: CASSSWTDYGYTF.

This clone was counted between two and nine times. V and J are TRBV5-1 and TRBJ1-4; 8 bases are shared with TRBD1. The germline CDR1 and CDR2 sequences are SGHRS and YFSETQ. V was clipped by 5 bases and J by 8 bases; unmatched bases: 11. This CDR3 is 15 amino acids long. The CDR3 DNA reads TGCGCCAGCAGGCAAACAGGGGGGCGGACAGAAAAACTGTTTTTT. Translation gives CASRQTGGRTEKLFF.

V gene TRBV5-1 combines with J gene TRBJ1-4; 7 nucleotides align to TRBD1. Trimming cost V 6 bases and J 7 bases; bases outside gene matches: 18. Germline assignment: CDR1 SGHRS and CDR2 YFSETQ. The CDR3 totals 17 residues. The CDR3 DNA follows: TGCGCCAGCAACCCGACAGGGAGCCCCGGGTTCGGTGAAAAACTGTTTTTT. Residues: CASNPTGSPGFGEKLFF.

The CDR3 DNA reads as TGTGCCACCAGCAGAGCAGGAGTCCTCGGGAGGGACGACCTTTACGAGCAGTACGTC. The encoded protein is CATSRAGVLGRDDLYEQYV. The chain joins TRBV15 to TRBJ2-7; TRBD2 aligns across 8 bases. The germline CDR1 and CDR2 sequences are LNHNV and YYDKDF (reference sequence). Germline trimming cut 1 base from V and 4 bases from J; bases unmatched to any gene: 18. The CDR3 has 19 amino acids.

The CDR3 DNA sequence: TGCGCCACCTCACGGGGGAGCAACACCGGGGAGCTGTTTTTT. It is translated as CATSRGSNTGELFF. The rearrangement links TRBV10-1 to TRBJ2-2; perhaps TRBD2 as D (6 bases). The germline gives CDR1 WNHNN, CDR2 SYGVQD (reference sequence). CDR3 size: 14 residues. Trimming stripped 10 bases from V and 2 bases from J, with 14 bases between.

The J gene is TRBJ1-1, the V gene TRBV6-6; 7 positions agree with TRBD1. The CDR3 covers 16 residues. Per germline, CDR1 MNHNY and CDR2 SVGAGI (reference sequence). V dropped 5 bases and J dropped 0; count of bases not matched to a gene: 9. CDR3 bases: TGTGCCAGCAGTCCCGGGACAGCGTCCTTGAACACTGAAGCTTTCTTT. Translating gives CASSPGTASLNTEAFF.

The chain carries TRBV19 and TRBJ1-5, with D maybe TRBD1 (6 bases). CDR3 length: 15 residues. Germline assignment: CDR1 LNHDA and CDR2 SQIVND (reference sequence). V lost 7 bases and J lost 3, with 16 bases in between. The CDR3 sequence is CASTPLGGLNQPQHF. The CDR3 nucleotides read TGTGCCAGTACCCCGCTGGGGGGGCTCAATCAGCCCCAGCATTTT.

The J gene is TRBJ2-1, the V gene TRBV9; 7 bases map to TRBD2. This CDR3 has 16 amino acids. Germline CDR1 reads SGDLS; CDR2 reads YYNGEE. The V and J ends lost 2 bases and 1 base, in that order; junction bases with no gene match: 6. The CDR3 DNA reads as TGTGCCAGCAGCGTCCAGCGGGGCCGTTCCTACAATGAGCAGTTCTTC. Encoded protein: CASSVQRGRSYNEQFF.

This clone was detected a few times. The CDR3 DNA follows: TGCGCCAGCAGTGAGCGACAGGGGTATGGCTACACCTTC. Its protein is CASSERQGYGYTF. V and J are TRBV10-1 and TRBJ1-2; 8 bases match TRBD1. This CDR3 has 13 amino acids. In germline, CDR1 is WNHNN, CDR2 SYGVQD (reference sequence). The V and J ends lost 2 bases and 5 bases, in that order; junction bases with no gene match: 1.

The genes are TRBV28 and TRBJ1-2; no firm D call. The CDR3 is 15 amino acids. Deletions cut 1 base from V and 2 bases from J, with 11 bases between. CDR1 and CDR2 (germline): MDHEN, SYDVKM. The CDR3 nucleotides are TGTGCCAGCAGTTTATTCGTACAGATAAACTATGGCTACACCTTC. It specifies CASSLFVQINYGYTF.

This clone occurred many times. The CDR3, as DNA: TGCGCCAGCAGCCAAGGGGCCGGGACAGGGACTGAAGCTTTCTTT. Amino acids: CASSQGAGTGTEAFF. The chain recombines TRBV4-3 with TRBJ1-1; 9 nucleotides line up with TRBD1. Germline trimming cut 1 base from V and 5 bases from J; bases unmatched to any gene: 5. Germline V gene sequence: CDR1 LGHNA, CDR2 YSLEER. The CDR3 runs 15 residues.

The gene calls are TRBV28 and TRBJ1-6, with 8 bases matching TRBD1. CDR3 length: 15 residues. Germline assignment: CDR1 MDHEN and CDR2 SYDVKM. V trimming: 7 bases; J trimming: 10 bases; junction bases outside the gene matches: 12. CDR3: CASNPPGQGRSPLHF. In DNA form, the CDR3 reads TGTGCCAGCAACCCCCCCGGACAGGGCCGCTCACCCCTCCACTTT.

The chain uses TRBV28 and TRBJ2-3; TRBD1 is a possible D gene (5 bases). There are 13 residues in the CDR3. The V gene's germline CDR1 is MDHEN and CDR2 SYDVKM. V lost 7 bases, J lost 6 bases, and 14 bases lay in between. The CDR3 DNA reads as TGTGCCAGCAAAGGGGCCCCCGTGGATACGCAGTATTTT. Translation gives CASKGAPVDTQYF.

The chain joins TRBV19 to TRBJ2-3; D might be TRBD1 (6 bases). The ends were cut back, 3 bases at V and 6 bases at J, with 10 bases in the middle. The CDR3 consists of 13 residues. Germline V CDR1 and CDR2: LNHDA, SQIVND (reference sequence). CDR3 nucleotides: TGTGCCAGTAGTATGCAGGGGAAGGATACGCAGTATTTT. It yields the protein CASSMQGKDTQYF.

This chain connects TRBV28 to TRBJ1-3, with TRBD1 matching over 9 bases. Germline-derived CDR1 and CDR2 are MDHEN and SYDVKM. This CDR3 has 15 amino acids. V was pared by 9 bases and J by 3 bases, with 9 bases of the junction left unmatched. In nucleotides, the CDR3 is TGTGCCAGTACTACAGGGGGCGCAAGTGGAAACACCATATATTTT. This encodes CASTTGGASGNTIYF.

The chain recombines TRBV5-6 with TRBJ1-1, with a possible D match to TRBD1 (5 bases). CDR3 size: 15 residues. Trimming cost V 0 bases and J 0 bases, with 9 bases left between them. CDR1 is SGHDT and CDR2 is YYEEEE in the germline V gene. The CDR3 spells CASSLADRLNTEAFF. As DNA, the CDR3 is TGTGCCAGCAGCTTGGCCGACAGATTGAACACTGAAGCTTTCTTT. The variable domain in full, with the rest retrieved from reference TRBV5-6 and TRBJ1-1, is DAGVTQSPTHLIKTRGQQVTLRCSPKSGHDTVSWYQQALGQGPQFIFQYYEEEERQRGNFPDRFSGHQFPNYSSELNVNALLLGDSALYLCASSLADRLNTEAFFGQGTRLTVV.

The chain employs TRBV10-2 and TRBJ1-5, with unresolved D. CDR3 size: 15 residues. Germline CDR1 is WSHSY and CDR2 is SAAADI. V lost 5 bases to trimming and J lost 1 base, with 12 bases between them. In DNA form, the CDR3 reads TGCGCCAGCAGTCTTATAGAAAGCAGCAATCAGCCCCAGCATTTT. It encodes CASSLIESSNQPQHF.

V usage is TRBV3-1 (or the pseudogene TRBV3-2) and J usage is TRBJ2-7; 8 positions agree with TRBD1. This CDR3 spans 16 amino acids. V lost 1 base to trimming and J lost 5 bases; unmatched junction nucleotides: 10. Germline assignment: CDR1 LGHDT and CDR2 YNNKEL (reference sequence). The CDR3 loop reads CASSQANDRGADEQYV. In DNA form, the CDR3 reads TGTGCCAGCAGCCAAGCCAATGACAGGGGTGCGGACGAGCAGTACGTC.

The rearrangement joins TRBV6-6 to TRBJ1-2, with a tentative D call TRBD1 (6 bases). The V end lost 5 bases, the J end lost 1 base, and 14 bases lay between the germline ends. CDR1 MNHNY and CDR2 SVGAGI come from the germline V gene (reference sequence). The CDR3 sequence is 15 residues long. In DNA, the CDR3 is TGTGCCAGCAGTGCACGGGACAATGTTAACTATGGCTACACCTTC. As protein: CASSARDNVNYGYTF.

The chain links TRBV24-1 to TRBJ1-2; 12 nucleotides agree with TRBD1. This CDR3 is built from 16 residues. CDR1 and CDR2 from the germline V gene are KGHDR and SFDVKD. V gave up 3 bases and J gave up 4 bases; unmatched junction bases: 5. In DNA, the CDR3 is TGTGCCACCAGTGATACCGGGACAGGGGGCGGCTATGGCTACACCTTC. Translated: CATSDTGTGGGYGYTF.

CDR3 loop: CASSTAGEGYYNEQFF. CDR3 coding DNA: TGTGCCAGTAGTACCGCAGGGGAGGGGTATTACAATGAGCAGTTCTTC. The chain links TRBV19 to TRBJ2-1; D perhaps matches TRBD2 (7 bases). The germline V and J ends were trimmed by 4 bases and 4 bases, with 17 bases remaining between them. The V gene's germline CDR1 is LNHDA and CDR2 SQIVND (reference sequence). The CDR3 is 16 residues long.

The chain has TRBV2 and TRBJ1-2, with 8 bases fitting TRBD1. This CDR3 spans 15 amino acids. Germline trimming cut 3 bases from V and 6 bases from J; bases unmatched to any gene: 9. The germline V gene encodes CDR1 SNHLY and CDR2 FYNNEI. Here the CDR3 reads CASSDDRGGVDGYTF. CDR3 DNA: TGTGCCAGCAGTGATGACAGGGGTGGCGTGGATGGCTACACCTTC.

The sample holds a few counts of this clone. The V gene is TRBV14, the J gene TRBJ1-2, with TRBD1 as a possible D gene (6 bases). Trimming removed 4 bases from V and 4 bases from J, with 10 bases in between. Germline values: CDR1 SGHDN, CDR2 FVKESK. The CDR3 totals 13 residues. The CDR3 DNA reads as TGTGCCAGCAGCCCCGGACAGACCTATGGCTACACCTTC. As protein: CASSPGQTYGYTF.

The chain combines TRBV25-1 with TRBJ2-4; possibly TRBD2 for D (7 bases). The CDR3 contains 14 residues. V was cut by 7 bases and J by 9 bases, with 19 bases left in between. Germline V CDR1 and CDR2: MGHDK, SYGVNS. CDR3: CASTPHGEGVIQYF. Here the CDR3 DNA reads TGTGCCAGCACCCCTCACGGGGAGGGGGTCATTCAGTACTTC.

The chain couples TRBV3-1 (or the pseudogene TRBV3-2) to TRBJ2-5, with D perhaps TRBD2 (5 bases). This CDR3 comprises 16 residues. V gave up 1 base and J gave up 1 base, with 13 bases separating them. Germline V lookup: CDR1 LGHDT, CDR2 YNNKEL (reference sequence). This CDR3 is CASSQAYGLAQETQYF. CDR3 sequence (DNA): TGTGCCAGCAGCCAAGCTTACGGCCTAGCCCAAGAGACCCAGTACTTC.

This chain uses TRBV6-5 with TRBJ2-2; D is possibly TRBD1 (5 bases). Germline V gene lookup returns CDR1 MNHEY and CDR2 SVGAGI. This CDR3 region has 15 residues. V gave up 6 bases and J gave up 2 bases, with 13 bases separating them. CDR3 sequence reads: CASSPIRGNTGELFF. The CDR3 DNA reads as TGTGCCAGCAGCCCCATAAGGGGTAACACCGGGGAGCTGTTTTTT.